A selection of T cell receptor beta chains follows, all from one sample in a study of a mutant IDH1 vaccine in newly diagnosed glioma. Their antigen targets remain unknown. This table comes from immunoSEQ multiplex PCR, and its TCRdb copy is limited to in-frame clones, with some not included. The repertoire holds about 82,000 clones, with around 85% as singletons. This material consisted of PBMCs, taken from a glioma patient whose treatment included an IDH1 peptide vaccine. The receptors were gathered from a man aged 30 to 45 with glioma. Some clones in this sample may be carry-over from other donors' samples. CDR3s include the opening cysteine and the closing phenylalanine or tryptophan. D genes are given only for firm matches. Clone size is given for some rows only: seen once, a few or many times, or a class if the clone is expanded.

abundance: -; len: 12; d_gene: -; j_gene: TRBJ1-5; v_gene: TRBV16; CDR3aa: CASSQGNQPQHF; CDR3nt: TGTGCCAGCAGCCAAGGGAATCAGCCCCAGCATTTT
abundance: -; len: 12; d_gene: -; j_gene: TRBJ2-2; v_gene: TRBV9; CDR3aa: CASSVIDGELFF; CDR3nt: TGTGCCAGCAGCGTAATTGACGGGGAGCTGTTTTTT
abundance: -; len: 13; d_gene: -; j_gene: TRBJ1-5; v_gene: TRBV6-1; CDR3aa: CASRDRVNQPQHF; CDR3nt: TGTGCCAGCAGGGACAGAGTCAATCAGCCCCAGCATTTT
abundance: -; len: 15; d_gene: TRBD1; j_gene: TRBJ1-2; v_gene: TRBV18; CDR3aa: CASSPGQGTNYGYTF; CDR3nt: TGTGCCAGCTCACCTGGACAGGGTACTAACTATGGCTACACCTTC
abundance: -; len: 15; d_gene: -; j_gene: TRBJ2-7; v_gene: TRBV7-2; CDR3aa: CASSLGPANSYEQYF; CDR3nt: TGTGCCAGCAGCTTAGGACCCGCAAACTCCTACGAGCAGTACTTC
abundance: few; len: 13; d_gene: -; j_gene: TRBJ1-1; v_gene: TRBV2; CDR3aa: CASSEAWNTEAFF; CDR3nt: TGTGCCAGCAGTGAAGCCTGGAACACTGAAGCTTTCTTT
abundance: few; len: 12; d_gene: -; j_gene: TRBJ1-1; v_gene: TRBV7-9; CDR3aa: CASSYQQTEAFF; CDR3nt: TGTGCCAGCAGCTACCAGCAGACTGAAGCTTTCTTT
abundance: -; len: 16; d_gene: -; j_gene: TRBJ1-1; v_gene: TRBV19; CDR3aa: CASSTGYQSANTEAFF; CDR3nt: TGTGCCAGTAGTACAGGGTACCAATCTGCGAACACTGAAGCTTTCTTT
abundance: -; len: 13; d_gene: TRBD1; j_gene: TRBJ2-5; v_gene: TRBV14; CDR3aa: CASRSGQSLAQYF; CDR3nt: TGTGCCTCACGATCGGGACAGAGTTTGGCCCAGTACTTC
abundance: -; len: 14; d_gene: -; j_gene: TRBJ1-2; v_gene: TRBV4-3; CDR3aa: CASSQVTGAGGYTF; CDR3nt: TGCGCCAGCAGCCAAGTCACGGGGGCAGGGGGCTACACCTTC
abundance: -; len: 16; d_gene: TRBD2; j_gene: TRBJ2-7; v_gene: TRBV15; CDR3aa: CATSRVKREGRYEQYF; CDR3nt: TGTGCCACCAGCAGAGTCAAGCGGGAGGGCAGATACGAGCAGTACTTC
abundance: -; len: 17; d_gene: TRBD2; j_gene: TRBJ2-2; v_gene: TRBV7-2; CDR3aa: CASSLVAGGANTGELFF; CDR3nt: TGTGCCAGCAGCTTAGTAGCGGGGGGCGCGAACACCGGGGAGCTGTTTTTT
abundance: -; len: 13; d_gene: -; j_gene: TRBJ1-2; v_gene: TRBV9; CDR3aa: CASSVSGDYGYTF; CDR3nt: TGTGCCAGCAGCGTTTCAGGGGACTATGGCTACACCTTC
abundance: -; len: 14; d_gene: TRBD2; j_gene: TRBJ2-7; v_gene: TRBV5-1; CDR3aa: CASSSTSGSGEQYF; CDR3nt: TGCGCCAGCAGCTCGACTAGCGGGAGTGGCGAGCAGTACTTC
abundance: -; len: 15; d_gene: -; j_gene: TRBJ2-4; v_gene: TRBV19; CDR3aa: CASSRQVLAKNIQYF; CDR3nt: TGTGCCAGTAGTAGACAGGTGCTGGCAAAAAACATTCAGTACTTC
abundance: few; len: 15; d_gene: -; j_gene: TRBJ1-1; v_gene: TRBV4-1; CDR3aa: CASSQVGQRRPEAFF; CDR3nt: TGCGCCAGCAGCCAAGTTGGACAACGGAGGCCTGAAGCTTTCTTT
abundance: -; len: 15; d_gene: -; j_gene: TRBJ1-4; v_gene: TRBV9; CDR3aa: CASSASGTPWEKLFF; CDR3nt: TGTGCCAGCAGCGCTAGCGGGACACCCTGGGAAAAACTGTTTTTT
abundance: -; len: 17; d_gene: -; j_gene: TRBJ1-5; v_gene: TRBV5-6; CDR3aa: CASSWRAGVVGNQPQHF; CDR3nt: TGTGCCAGCAGCTGGAGGGCAGGGGTAGTTGGCAATCAGCCCCAGCATTTT
abundance: -; len: 12; d_gene: -; j_gene: TRBJ1-3; v_gene: TRBV7-6; CDR3aa: CASGEPGNTIYF; CDR3nt: TGTGCCAGCGGTGAGCCGGGAAACACCATATATTTT
abundance: -; len: 14; d_gene: -; j_gene: TRBJ2-5; v_gene: TRBV7-9; CDR3aa: CASSSVRDQETQYF; CDR3nt: TGTGCCAGCAGCTCAGTAAGGGACCAAGAGACCCAGTACTTC
abundance: -; len: 17; d_gene: -; j_gene: TRBJ2-4; v_gene: TRBV4-1; CDR3aa: CASSQLPYAGAGNIQYF; CDR3nt: TGCGCCAGCAGCCAACTCCCGTATGCAGGGGCTGGAAACATTCAGTACTTC
abundance: -; len: 13; d_gene: -; j_gene: TRBJ2-7; v_gene: TRBV10-3; CDR3aa: CAIWDTISYEQYF; CDR3nt: TGTGCCATCTGGGACACAATTTCCTACGAGCAGTACTTC
abundance: -; len: 14; d_gene: TRBD1; j_gene: TRBJ1-1; v_gene: TRBV9; CDR3aa: CASSLQGANTEAFF; CDR3nt: TGTGCCAGCAGCCTGCAGGGGGCCAACACTGAAGCTTTCTTT
abundance: once; len: 14; d_gene: TRBD1; j_gene: TRBJ2-7; v_gene: TRBV28; CDR3aa: CASSSGGFKVGQYF; CDR3nt: TGTGCCAGCAGTTCAGGGGGCTTCAAAGTAGGGCAGTACTTC
abundance: -; len: 17; d_gene: TRBD1; j_gene: TRBJ1-2; v_gene: TRBV28; CDR3aa: CASRQTGWDLYDSGYTF; CDR3nt: TGTGCCAGCAGACAGACAGGGTGGGACCTCTATGACTCTGGCTACACCTTC
abundance: -; len: 15; d_gene: -; j_gene: TRBJ2-5; v_gene: TRBV7-2; CDR3aa: CASSLGVMHQETQYF; CDR3nt: TGTGCCAGCAGCTTAGGGGTTATGCACCAAGAGACCCAGTACTTC
abundance: -; len: 14; d_gene: TRBD1; j_gene: TRBJ1-1; v_gene: TRBV7-2; CDR3aa: CASIPDRGRTEAFF; CDR3nt: TGTGCCAGCATCCCGGACAGGGGGCGGACTGAAGCTTTCTTT
abundance: -; len: 14; d_gene: -; j_gene: TRBJ2-1; v_gene: TRBV6-1; CDR3aa: CASSENVIWDEQFF; CDR3nt: TGTGCCAGCAGTGAAAATGTTATCTGGGATGAGCAGTTCTTC
abundance: once; len: 12; d_gene: -; j_gene: TRBJ2-1; v_gene: TRBV7-9; CDR3aa: CASSLAGGTGIF; CDR3nt: TGTGCCAGCAGCTTAGCAGGCGGGACGGGGATCTTC
abundance: -; len: 18; d_gene: TRBD2; j_gene: TRBJ2-3; v_gene: TRBV27; CDR3aa: CASSPRTSGIPSTDTQYF; CDR3nt: TGTGCCAGCAGTCCCCGCACTAGCGGGATCCCTAGCACAGATACGCAGTATTTT
abundance: -; len: 14; d_gene: -; j_gene: TRBJ2-1; v_gene: TRBV7-2; CDR3aa: CASRTQGSYNEQFF; CDR3nt: TGTGCCAGCAGAACGCAGGGTTCCTACAATGAGCAGTTCTTC
abundance: -; len: 14; d_gene: TRBD1; j_gene: TRBJ1-2; v_gene: TRBV28; CDR3aa: CATRQGAIHYGYTF; CDR3nt: TGTGCCACCCGGCAGGGGGCGATCCACTATGGCTACACCTTC
abundance: -; len: 13; d_gene: TRBD1; j_gene: TRBJ1-1; v_gene: TRBV30; CDR3aa: CAWRISGTGEAFF; CDR3nt: TGTGCCTGGAGAATCTCCGGGACAGGTGAAGCTTTCTTT
abundance: few; len: 15; d_gene: TRBD1; j_gene: TRBJ1-5; v_gene: TRBV28; CDR3aa: CASSTGGVGNQPQHF; CDR3nt: TGTGCCTCCTCGACAGGGGGCGTGGGCAATCAGCCCCAGCATTTT
abundance: once; len: 17; d_gene: TRBD1; j_gene: TRBJ1-1; v_gene: TRBV18; CDR3aa: CASSPSHDRAMNTEAFF; CDR3nt: TGTGCCAGCTCACCATCGCACGACAGGGCCATGAACACTGAAGCTTTCTTT
abundance: -; len: 17; d_gene: -; j_gene: TRBJ2-3; v_gene: TRBV18; CDR3aa: CASSPIMTDPSTDTQYF; CDR3nt: TGTGCCAGCTCACCTATAATGACAGACCCTAGCACAGATACGCAGTATTTT
abundance: -; len: 16; d_gene: -; j_gene: TRBJ2-2; v_gene: TRBV5-1; CDR3aa: CASSLRLVLNTGELFF; CDR3nt: TGCGCCAGCAGCTTACGACTAGTCCTGAACACCGGGGAGCTGTTTTTT
abundance: -; len: 16; d_gene: -; j_gene: TRBJ2-5; v_gene: TRBV6-6; CDR3aa: CASSYSRGQLQETQYF; CDR3nt: TGTGCCAGCAGTTACTCACGCGGACAGCTCCAAGAGACCCAGTACTTC
abundance: -; len: 15; d_gene: -; j_gene: TRBJ1-1; v_gene: TRBV9; CDR3aa: CASSGIRTVNTEAFF; CDR3nt: TGTGCCAGCAGCGGAATCCGGACGGTGAACACTGAAGCTTTCTTT
abundance: -; len: 14; d_gene: -; j_gene: TRBJ2-1; v_gene: TRBV12-5; CDR3aa: CASGFFSTPTEQFF; CDR3nt: TGTGCTAGTGGTTTCTTCTCGACGCCGACCGAGCAGTTCTTC
abundance: -; len: 13; d_gene: TRBD2; j_gene: TRBJ2-5; v_gene: TRBV30; CDR3aa: CAWSTGGEETQYF; CDR3nt: TGTGCCTGGAGTACCGGGGGGGAAGAGACCCAGTACTTC
abundance: -; len: 15; d_gene: TRBD2; j_gene: TRBJ2-7; v_gene: TRBV7-9; CDR3aa: CASSLGTTPSYEQYF; CDR3nt: TGTGCCAGCAGCTTGGGGACTACTCCCTCCTACGAGCAGTACTTC